These 30 T cell receptor beta chains originate from one sample sequenced in a study of blood T cell repertoires in COVID-19. Assay used: immunoSEQ multiplex PCR; TCRdb lists only in-frame clones, some missing. The sample lists 250,000 to 300,000 clones; more than 75% were seen once. The sample comprised peripheral blood. These receptors all come from a woman in her sixties with COVID-19, enrolled during active disease.

The chain combines TRBV18 with TRBJ2-1, with TRBD2 matching over 8 bases. CDR3 length: 15 residues. CDR1 is KGHSH and CDR2 is LQKENI in the germline V gene. Trimming at V came to 4 bases and at J to 4 bases, leaving 6 bases not matched to a gene. The CDR3 is CASSLTREVYNEQFF. The CDR3 nucleotides are TGTGCCAGCTCACTAACGCGGGAGGTTTACAATGAGCAGTTCTTC. The whole variable domain, remainder taken from reference TRBV18 and TRBJ2-1, is NAGVMQNPRHLVRRRGQEARLRCSPMKGHSHVYWYRQLPEEGLKFMVYLQKENIIDESGMPKERFSAEFPKEGPSILRIQQVVRGDSAAYFCASSLTREVYNEQFFGPGTRLTVL.

V gene TRBV29-1 combines with J gene TRBJ2-1; D remains unclear. V was clipped by 4 bases and J by 7 bases, with 11 bases between them. Germline V gene lookup returns CDR1 SQVTM and CDR2 ANQGSEA. CDR3 size: 12 residues. The CDR3 DNA sequence: TGCAGCGTTGTCCCGACATCTAATGAGCAGTTCTTC. It encodes CSVVPTSNEQFF.

V usage is TRBV4-1 and J usage is TRBJ2-1; the match to TRBD1 covers 8 bases. The J segment lost 5 bases and the V segment lost 2 bases, leaving 5 bases of the junction unmatched. This CDR3 has 15 residues. Germline-derived CDR1 and CDR2 are MGHRA and YSYEKL. CDR3 protein: CASSQPGTGHNEQFF. DNA of the CDR3: TGCGCCAGCAGCCAACCCGGGACAGGACACAATGAGCAGTTCTTC.

The chain links TRBV5-1 to TRBJ2-6; D gene unclear. V gave up 1 base and J gave up 1 base, with 6 bases separating them. The CDR3 runs to 15 residues. Germline CDR1 SGHRS, CDR2 YFSETQ. Here the CDR3 DNA reads TGCGCCAGCAGCTTGCAGTATTCTGGGGCCAACGTCCTGACTTTC. Amino acids: CASSLQYSGANVLTF.

This clone has a single count. The V call is TRBV6-2 or TRBV6-3, the J call TRBJ2-7; a weak D match, TRBD1 (6 bases). V was pared by 0 bases and J by 1 base, with 10 bases between. The CDR3 sequence is 15 residues long. Germline CDR1 is MNHEY and CDR2 is SVGEGT. The DNA for the CDR3 is TGTGCCAGCAGTTACTCAGGTGACAGGTCCTACGAGCAGTACTTC. This sequence encodes CASSYSGDRSYEQYF.

The gene calls are TRBV7-9 and TRBJ2-2, with D possibly matching TRBD1 (6 bases). The CDR3 spans 17 residues. Trimming took off 3 bases at V and 0 bases at J, with 14 bases between the two ends. Germline V lookup: CDR1 SEHNR, CDR2 FQNEAQ (reference sequence). For the CDR3, the DNA is TGTGCCAGCAGCTTCGGCCTCCGGACAGCGAACACCGGGGAGCTGTTTTTT. This encodes CASSFGLRTANTGELFF.

V gene TRBV7-2 combines with J gene TRBJ1-4; 11 positions agree with TRBD1. CDR3 size: 15 residues. V shed 5 bases and J 6 bases; nucleotides not matched to a gene: 5. In germline, CDR1 is SGHTA, CDR2 FQGNSA. The DNA for the CDR3 is TGTGCCAGCAGCGGGACAGGGGGAATGGATGAAAAACTGTTTTTT. Encoded protein: CASSGTGGMDEKLFF.

The chain uses TRBV5-1 and TRBJ1-6; no definite D call. This CDR3 has 16 residues. Germline loops: CDR1 SGHRS, CDR2 YFSETQ. Trimming removed 1 base at V and 3 bases at J, with 11 bases between. CDR3 sequence reads: CASSLSVPLYNSPLHF. DNA of the CDR3: TGCGCCAGCAGCTTGAGCGTCCCGCTCTATAATTCACCCCTCCACTTT.

The gene calls are TRBV18 and TRBJ1-2; D is possibly TRBD1 (6 bases). V lost 1 base to trimming and J lost 1 base, with 10 bases between them. CDR3 length equals 15 residues. Germline loops: CDR1 KGHSH, CDR2 LQKENI. CDR3 sequence: CASSPQMDSNYGYTF. CDR3 nucleotides: TGTGCCAGCTCACCACAAATGGACAGTAACTATGGCTACACCTTC. Using reference TRBV18 and TRBJ1-2 for the parts outside the CDR3, the full variable domain is NAGVMQNPRHLVRRRGQEARLRCSPMKGHSHVYWYRQLPEEGLKFMVYLQKENIIDESGMPKERFSAEFPKEGPSILRIQQVVRGDSAAYFCASSPQMDSNYGYTFGSGTRLTVV.

This clone showed up just a few times. V usage is TRBV19 and J usage is TRBJ1-1, with TRBD1 as a possible D gene (6 bases). V was pared by 7 bases and J by 6 bases, with 18 bases between. CDR1 is LNHDA, CDR2 SQIVND, per germline (reference sequence). CDR3 length: 14 amino acids. This chain's CDR3 is CASIHPQGFPEAFF. CDR3 in DNA: TGTGCCAGTATCCATCCACAGGGTTTTCCTGAAGCTTTCTTT.

The sample holds one count of this clone. The chain links TRBV11-2 to TRBJ1-1, with D maybe TRBD1 (6 bases). The germline gives CDR1 SGHAT, CDR2 FQNNGV. V lost 1 base, J lost 7 bases, and 10 bases lay in between. This CDR3 is 13 amino acids long. The CDR3 sequence: CASSLAQGIEAFF. The CDR3, as DNA: TGTGCCAGCAGCTTAGCACAGGGTATTGAAGCTTTCTTT.

CDR3 residues: CASSDGREWYNEQFF. The CDR3 DNA is TGTGCCAGCAGTGATGGAAGGGAGTGGTACAATGAGCAGTTCTTC. The genes are TRBV25-1 and TRBJ2-1, with D possibly being TRBD2 (5 bases). The CDR3 extends over 15 amino acids. Germline V lookup: CDR1 MGHDK, CDR2 SYGVNS. V lost 3 bases, J lost 4 bases, and 13 bases lay in between.

This rearrangement joins TRBV5-1 to TRBJ2-1; 10 bases fit TRBD2. The CDR3 covers 15 residues. J lost 3 bases, V lost 2 bases, and 2 bases had no gene match. Per germline, CDR1 SGHRS and CDR2 YFSETQ. CDR3 region: CASSFASGSYNEQFF. CDR3 nucleotide sequence: TGCGCCAGCAGCTTTGCTAGCGGGAGCTACAATGAGCAGTTCTTC. Drawing the rest from reference TRBV5-1 and TRBJ2-1, the complete variable domain is KAGVTQTPRYLIKTRGQQVTLSCSPISGHRSVSWYQQTPGQGLQFLFEYFSETQRNKGNFPGRFSGRQFSNSRSEMNVSTLELGDSALYLCASSFASGSYNEQFFGPGTRLTVL.

The rearrangement uses TRBV19 and TRBJ2-1, with D hard to call. The V end was cut by 7 bases, the J end by 1 base, with 2 bases between. The length of the CDR3 is 11 residues. CDR1 is LNHDA, CDR2 SQIVND, per germline (reference sequence). CDR3 DNA: TGTGCCAGTACGTCCTACAATGAGCAGTTCTTC. Amino acid sequence: CASTSYNEQFF.

Remarks on this clone: Other nucleotide sequences from this sample produce the same CDR3. The chain carries TRBV5-1 and TRBJ2-1; TRBD2 agrees at 8 bases. Germline CDR1 SGHRS, CDR2 YFSETQ. The CDR3 runs to 15 residues. Trimming removed 0 bases from V and 7 bases from J; junction bases left unmatched: 6. This CDR3 is CASSLGGTSGNEQFF. CDR3 nucleotides: TGCGCCAGCAGCTTGGGTGGGACTAGTGGTAATGAGCAGTTCTTC.

The chain joins TRBV28 to TRBJ1-4; tentatively, D is TRBD1 (5 bases). Trimming stripped 6 bases from V and 8 bases from J, with 13 bases between. Germline loops: CDR1 MDHEN, CDR2 SYDVKM. The CDR3 is 13 residues long. The CDR3 sequence is CASRTALYEKLFF. Here the CDR3 DNA reads TGTGCCAGCAGGACAGCTCTGTACGAAAAACTGTTTTTT.

V and J are TRBV30 and TRBJ2-4, with 12 nucleotides matching TRBD1. This CDR3 region has 15 residues. V lost 4 bases and J lost 8; bases outside the gene matches: 9. Germline CDR1 GTSNPN, CDR2 SVGIG (reference sequence). The CDR3 loop is CAWKRGTGGADIQYF. CDR3 DNA sequence: TGTGCCTGGAAGAGAGGGACAGGGGGCGCGGACATTCAGTACTTC.

V and J are TRBV30 and TRBJ1-2; TRBD1 might be the D (6 bases). Germline assignment: CDR1 GTSNPN and CDR2 SVGIG (reference sequence). The germline V and J ends were trimmed by 4 bases and 7 bases, with 10 bases remaining between them. The CDR3 extends over 11 amino acids. CDR3: CAWNRVGGYTF. In DNA, the CDR3 is TGTGCCTGGAACAGGGTGGGTGGCTACACCTTC. Drawing the rest from reference TRBV30 and TRBJ1-2, the complete variable domain is SQTIHQWPATLVQPVGSPLSLECTVEGTSNPNLYWYRQAAGRGLQLLFYSVGIGQISSEVPQNLSASRPQDRQFILSSKKLLLSDSGFYLCAWNRVGGYTFGSGTRLTVV.

The chain has TRBV4-3 and TRBJ2-7; maybe TRBD2 (6 bases). V lost 0 bases and J lost 7, with 19 bases in between. CDR1 and CDR2 from the germline V gene are LGHNA and YSLEER. The CDR3 has 16 amino acids. DNA for the CDR3: TGCGCCAGCAGCCAAGAAGGTTCAAGCGGGCGGTTTGAGCAGTACTTC. Its translation: CASSQEGSSGRFEQYF.

V is TRBV9 and J is TRBJ2-3; 7 nucleotides agree with TRBD2. Germline CDR1 and CDR2: SGDLS and YYNGEE. The CDR3 is 15 residues long. V lost 5 bases and J lost 1; bases outside the gene matches: 7. CDR3 residues: CASSGPGGGTDTQYF. CDR3 bases: TGTGCCAGCAGTGGCCCTGGGGGGGGCACAGATACGCAGTATTTT.

This chain connects TRBV7-8 to TRBJ2-5; a weak D match, TRBD2 (5 bases). This CDR3 comprises 15 residues. The germline gives CDR1 SGHVS, CDR2 FQNEAQ. The V and J ends lost 5 bases and 1 base respectively, with 14 bases between them. The CDR3 loop reads CASSLNPGFQETQYF. In DNA form, the CDR3 reads TGTGCCAGCAGCCTAAACCCGGGATTCCAAGAGACCCAGTACTTC.

The rearrangement joins TRBV5-6 to TRBJ2-7; 12 nucleotides agree with TRBD1. The junction had 5 bases not matched to a gene; V was cut back by 2 bases and J by 5 bases. The length of the CDR3 is 15 residues. Germline lookup yields CDR1 SGHDT and CDR2 YYEEEE. In nucleotides, the CDR3 is TGTGCCAGCAGCTTTACCGGGACAGGGGGCAACGAGCAGTACTTC. Its protein is CASSFTGTGGNEQYF. The entire variable domain, with the rest obtained from reference TRBV5-6 and TRBJ2-7, is as follows: DAGVTQSPTHLIKTRGQQVTLRCSPKSGHDTVSWYQQALGQGPQFIFQYYEEEERQRGNFPDRFSGHQFPNYSSELNVNALLLGDSALYLCASSFTGTGGNEQYFGPGTRLTVT.

This sequence joins TRBV7-7 and TRBJ1-1; D gene unclear. Germline CDR1 and CDR2: SSHAT and FNYEAQ (reference sequence). The CDR3 sequence is 13 residues long. Trimming cost V 5 bases and J 1 base, with 8 bases left between them. The DNA of the CDR3 is TGTGCCAGCAGCCTAAGTGAGAACACTGAAGCTTTCTTT. It yields the protein CASSLSENTEAFF. Full variable domain (rest looked up from reference TRBV7-7 and TRBJ1-1): GAGVSQSPRYKVTKRGQDVTLRCDPISSHATLYWYQQALGQGPEFLTYFNYEAQPDKSGLPSDRFSAERPEGSISTLTIQRTEQRDSAMYRCASSLSENTEAFFGQGTRLTVV.

The rearrangement joins TRBV6-5 to TRBJ2-5, with TRBD1 identical over 7 bases. CDR3 length: 15 amino acids. Germline-derived CDR1 and CDR2 are MNHEY and SVGAGI. V lost 4 bases, J lost 6 bases, and 11 bases stayed unmatched. CDR3 in DNA: TGTGCCAGCAGTTCCGGGGACAGCCGCCGACAGACCCAGTACTTC. It translates to CASSSGDSRRQTQYF.

The rearrangement joins TRBV10-3 to TRBJ1-2; 8 nucleotides line up with TRBD1. Germline CDR1 ENHRY, CDR2 SYGVKD. The V segment lost 4 bases and the J segment 6 bases; nucleotides outside the gene matches: 7. The CDR3 totals 14 residues. This chain's CDR3 is CAISGVQGADGYTF. The CDR3 DNA follows: TGTGCCATCAGTGGGGTCCAGGGGGCAGATGGCTACACCTTC.

The chain joins TRBV2 to TRBJ2-1, with 13 bases aligning to TRBD2. Germline trimming cut 8 bases from V and 6 bases from J; bases unmatched to any gene: 13. Germline CDR1 is SNHLY and CDR2 is FYNNEI. The CDR3 spans 17 residues. The CDR3 sequence is CASGTGLAGELRNEQFF. The DNA for the CDR3 is TGTGCCAGCGGTACTGGACTAGCGGGAGAATTGCGCAATGAGCAGTTCTTC.

This clone occurred once. V is TRBV27 and J is TRBJ2-6, with D hard to call. Germline CDR1 MNHEY, CDR2 SMNVEV (reference sequence). The CDR3 covers 16 residues. The V end lost 6 bases, the J end lost 0 bases, and 12 bases lay between the germline ends. The CDR3 DNA is TGTGCCAGCAGCGTCCAGACAAGCTCTGGGGCCAACGTCCTGACTTTC. Translated: CASSVQTSSGANVLTF.

The chain combines TRBV9 with TRBJ2-2; weak D call: TRBD2 (7 bases). The CDR3 length is 18 residues. Germline V gene sequence: CDR1 SGDLS, CDR2 YYNGEE. The V end lost 3 bases, the J end lost 3 bases, and 21 bases lay between the germline ends. CDR3 in amino acids: CASSARGGGGADTGELFF. Here the CDR3 DNA reads TGTGCCAGCAGCGCCAGAGGAGGAGGGGGGGCCGACACCGGGGAGCTGTTTTTT.

The chain employs TRBV6-2 or TRBV6-3 and TRBJ2-7, with 8 positions matching TRBD1. V dropped 4 bases and J dropped 2; count of bases not matched to a gene: 19. Germline-derived CDR1 and CDR2 are MNHEY and SVGEGT. The CDR3 is 19 residues long. CDR3 sequence: CASSSRGQASVTGAYEQYF. The DNA for the CDR3 is TGTGCCAGCAGTTCGAGGGGACAGGCCTCGGTAACGGGGGCCTACGAGCAGTACTTC.

The rearrangement uses TRBV30 and TRBJ1-2; D gene unclear. Germline V gives CDR1 GTSNPN, CDR2 SVGIG (reference sequence). The CDR3 totals 12 residues. The V end lost 2 bases, the J end lost 5 bases, and 9 bases lay between the germline ends. CDR3 amino acids: CAWSSTLYGYTF. The CDR3 nucleotides read TGTGCCTGGAGTTCTACCCTGTATGGCTACACCTTC.